Each of the 14 T cell receptor beta chains below was sequenced from the same sample in a study of blood T cells in healthy people across ages. Then a second PCR, running roughly 7 to 11 cycles, was carried out with a sample-barcoded 5' primer and a J-beta primer mix. TCRdb fed the 5' RACE reads into MiXCR, producing one record per CDR3 protein. Of roughly 1.7 million distinct CDR3 sequences listed, roughly a third are singletons. The specimen was blood. The source is a woman under 40 in good health.

This clonotype was detected a few times. CDR3 coding DNA: TGTGCCAGCAGTGAAGTTGGGGGGAACTACGAGCAGTACTTC. Protein product: CASSEVGGNYEQYF. The chain employs TRBV6-1 and TRBJ2-7; D may be TRBD2 (6 bases). CDR3 length: 14 residues. V was clipped by 1 base and J by 3 bases, with 10 bases between them. From germline, CDR1 is MNHNS and CDR2 SASEGT.

The chain recombines TRBV21-1 with TRBJ2-3. TRBV21-1 is classified as a pseudogene. The CDR3 covers 15 residues. CDR3 protein: CASSKSARSTDTQYF. The CDR3 DNA sequence: TGTGCCAGCAGCAAAAGCGCGCGAAGCACAGATACGCAGTATTTT.

The table lists this clonotype with a few counts. The genes are TRBV7-6 and TRBJ1-6; 9 bases line up with TRBD1. Germline loops: CDR1 SGHVS, CDR2 FNYEAQ. CDR3 length: 14 residues. The J segment lost 8 bases and the V segment lost 4 bases, leaving 3 bases of the junction unmatched. Here the CDR3 reads CASSSRDRDSPLHF. CDR3 sequence (DNA): TGTGCCAGCAGCTCGAGGGACAGGGATTCACCCCTCCACTTT.

The chain recombines TRBV7-9 with TRBJ2-2; a weak D match, TRBD1 (6 bases). This CDR3 is 13 amino acids long. The germline gives CDR1 SEHNR, CDR2 FQNEAQ (reference sequence). Trimming left V 6 bases short and J 7 bases short, with 12 bases between. The CDR3 reads CASRPRGGGELFF. In nucleotides, the CDR3 is TGTGCCAGCAGACCCCGAGGGGGCGGGGAGCTGTTTTTT.

The CDR3 DNA reads as TGCAGCGTTGTCTCGGGTTACAATGAGCAGTTCTTC. It encodes CSVVSGYNEQFF. The rearrangement links TRBV29-1 to TRBJ2-1; D unresolved. There are 12 residues in the CDR3. V lost 4 bases and J lost 4, with 8 bases in between. Germline V CDR1 and CDR2: SQVTM, ANQGSEA.

The chain has TRBV25-1 and TRBJ1-2; possibly TRBD1 for D (6 bases). V lost 8 bases, J lost 3 bases, and 19 bases lay in between. Germline-derived CDR1 and CDR2 are MGHDK and SYGVNS. This CDR3 is built from 15 residues. CDR3 nucleotides: TGTGCCAGCTGCCGGGGTGCAGGGGATCACTATGGCTACACCTTC. As protein: CASCRGAGDHYGYTF.

The J gene is TRBJ2-1, the V gene TRBV4-1; either TRBD1 or TRBD2 may supply D (5 bases each). V was cut by 4 bases and J by 7 bases, with 14 bases left in between. Germline CDR1 is MGHRA and CDR2 is YSYEKL. The CDR3 spans 14 residues. CDR3 in amino acids: CASSRQGVGNEQFF. Here the CDR3 DNA reads TGCGCCAGCAGCCGTCAGGGAGTCGGGAATGAGCAGTTCTTC.

This clonotype turned up a few times. The V and J genes are TRBV30 and TRBJ2-7; a weak D match, TRBD2 (6 bases). This CDR3 is 11 amino acids long. Germline V gene lookup returns CDR1 GTSNPN and CDR2 SVGIG (reference sequence). Trimming shortened V by 3 bases and J by 6 bases, and 9 bases separated the two germline ends. This CDR3 is CAWRRDLEQYF. The CDR3 nucleotides read TGTGCCTGGAGGCGGGATCTCGAGCAGTACTTC.

This clonotype has more than one count but fewer than ten. This chain joins TRBV6-5 and TRBJ2-1; 8 bases match TRBD2. This CDR3 comprises 15 residues. Germline V gene data show CDR1 as MNHEY and CDR2 as SVGAGI. V lost 6 bases and J lost 4; bases outside the gene matches: 8. CDR3 sequence: CASRPGRGVYNEQFF. CDR3 nucleotides: TGTGCCAGCAGGCCGGGGCGGGGGGTATACAATGAGCAGTTCTTC.

The table lists this clonotype with a few counts. This sequence joins TRBV20-1 and TRBJ2-3; 8 bases align to TRBD2. The CDR3 is made up of 15 amino acids. The ends lost 6 bases at V and 2 bases at J; junction bases unmatched: 10. Germline V CDR1 and CDR2: DFQATT, SNEGSKA (reference sequence). The CDR3 loop reads CSAPHWREVTDTQYF. The CDR3 nucleotides read TGCAGTGCACCGCACTGGCGGGAGGTCACAGATACGCAGTATTTT.

This chain connects TRBV19 to TRBJ1-4; D gene unclear. Looked up from germline, CDR1 is LNHDA and CDR2 is SQIVND (reference sequence). Trimming pared 7 bases from V and 8 bases from J, leaving 17 bases between. The CDR3 length is 14 residues. In DNA form, the CDR3 reads TGTGCCAGTAAGTTAATTGGTGGAGAGGAAAAACTGTTTTTT. Translating gives CASKLIGGEEKLFF.

Concerning this clonotype itself: Possible read error: a much larger clone is one base away. V usage is TRBV4-2 and J usage is TRBJ2-4; no firm D call. The J call may not be correct, given that the DNA end is closer to TRBJ2-7. Germline assignment: CDR1 LGHNA and CDR2 YNFKEQ. The CDR3 length is 13 residues. CDR3 residues: CASHPTSWYEQYF. In DNA, the CDR3 is TGTGCCAGCCACCCGACCAGTTGGTACGAGCAGTACTTC.

This clonotype turned up a few times. The CDR3 DNA sequence: TGTGCCAGCAGCCTGTGGACAGGGGCTGACTACGAGCAGTACTTC. It is translated as CASSLWTGADYEQYF. The chain carries TRBV3-1 and TRBJ2-7; 9 bases align to TRBD1. The CDR3 totals 15 residues. V gave up 4 bases and J gave up 3 bases; unmatched junction bases: 7. Per germline, CDR1 LGHDT and CDR2 YNNKEL (reference sequence).

The V and J genes are TRBV4-1 and TRBJ2-7; tentatively, D is TRBD1 or TRBD2 (5 bases each). The CDR3 extends over 13 amino acids. Germline V gene data show CDR1 as MGHRA and CDR2 as YSYEKL. V lost 4 bases and J 6 bases, leaving 13 bases between the germline ends. The CDR3 bases are TGCGCCAGCAGCCCCGTCTCGGGGCCCGAGCAGTACTTC. This gives the protein CASSPVSGPEQYF.